The sequence of this TCR beta chain was determined in a study of OX40 agonist ivuxolimab in advanced cancers. Study overall: Three patients, one with hepatocellular carcinoma and two with cutaneous melanoma, responded partially.

With autoimmune disease history or systemic immunosuppression, patients were excluded. Repertoires were generated with immunoSEQ multiplex PCR, while TCRdb's copy carries only in-frame clones and drops some. The data show 20,000 to 25,000 clones, 88% seen once. Trimming took 0 bases from V and 3 from J; bases not matched to a gene: 4. CDR3 length equals 15 residues. CDR1 LGHNA and CDR2 YNFKEQ come from the germline V gene. Findings and caveats of the study: At 0.1 to 3.0 mg/kg and by week 6, clonal expansion occurred in CD4+ and CD8+ blood T cells.

This clone came up a few times. Its antigen is undetermined. V gene TRBV4-2 combines with J gene TRBJ2-7; the match to TRBD2 covers 8 bases. The sequencing here drew on CD4+ or CD8+ T cells sorted from blood, taken in a trial of the OX40 agonist ivuxolimab. This clonotype was obtained from an adult with an advanced solid tumor such as melanoma, head and neck, liver or kidney cancer. The CDR3 loop is CASSQEKAGDYEQYF. DNA of the CDR3: TGTGCCAGCAGCCAAGAAAAAGCGGGAGACTACGAGCAGTACTTC.